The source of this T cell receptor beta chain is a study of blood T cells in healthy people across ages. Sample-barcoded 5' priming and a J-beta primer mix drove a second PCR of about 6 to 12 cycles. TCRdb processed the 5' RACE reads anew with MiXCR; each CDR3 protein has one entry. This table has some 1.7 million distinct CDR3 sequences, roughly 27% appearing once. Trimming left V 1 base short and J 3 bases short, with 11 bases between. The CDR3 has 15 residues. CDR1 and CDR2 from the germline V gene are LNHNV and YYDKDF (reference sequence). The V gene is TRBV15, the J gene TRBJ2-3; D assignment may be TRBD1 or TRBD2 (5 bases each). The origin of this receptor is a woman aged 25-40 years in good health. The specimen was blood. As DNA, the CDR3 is TGTGCCACCAGCAGAGGGGACCTGACGACAGATACGCAGTATTTT. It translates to CATSRGDLTTDTQYF.